Presented here are 5 T cell receptor beta chains from one specimen sequenced in a study of cytomegalovirus exposure and HLA in healthy donors. PCR employed 60 Vbeta and 13 Jbeta primers. Clones were read by immunoSEQ multiplex PCR, and TCRdb kept only the in-frame ones, dropping some. The profile shows tens of thousands of clones, roughly 76% of them singletons. Sample: PBMCs. Receptors were obtained from a man between 60 and 75 years old in good health and CMV-seropositive.

This clone occurred a few times. The J gene is TRBJ2-3, the V gene TRBV2; 8 bases align to TRBD1. The length of the CDR3 is 12 residues. Losses at the gene ends were 10 bases for V and 1 base for J; bases not matched to a gene: 1. CDR1 is SNHLY, CDR2 FYNNEI, per germline. CDR3 sequence: CAIRGRTDTQYF. The CDR3, as DNA: TGTGCCATCAGGGGGCGCACAGATACGCAGTATTTT.

J is TRBJ1-2 and V is TRBV15; D gene unclear. Germline V gives CDR1 LNHNV, CDR2 YYDKDF (reference sequence). The V gene lost 0 bases and the J gene lost 5 bases, with 4 bases spanning the gap. CDR3 length: 12 amino acids. For the CDR3, the DNA is TGTGCCACCAGCAGAGACCGTTATGGCTACACCTTC. Translation gives CATSRDRYGYTF.

The rearrangement uses TRBV9 and TRBJ2-6, with 7 bases fitting TRBD1. Germline values: CDR1 SGDLS, CDR2 YYNGEE. V was pared by 4 bases and J by 2 bases, with 18 bases of the junction left unmatched. The CDR3 runs to 20 residues. This CDR3 is CASSPFGKGGEAAGANVLTF. The CDR3, as DNA: TGTGCCAGCAGCCCATTCGGTAAAGGGGGCGAGGCGGCTGGGGCCAACGTCCTGACTTTC.

The V call is TRBV2, the J call TRBJ2-7; 8 nucleotides line up with TRBD2. This CDR3 contains 16 residues. The ends lost 8 bases at V and 3 bases at J; junction bases unmatched: 15. CDR1 and CDR2 from the germline V gene are SNHLY and FYNNEI. As DNA, the CDR3 is TGTGCCAGCTATGCCCTCTTAGCGGGACCAGACTACGAGCAGTACTTC. As protein: CASYALLAGPDYEQYF.

This CDR3 reads CATGSTAGSNQPQHF. Written as DNA, the CDR3 is TGTGCCACAGGTTCGACAGCGGGTAGCAATCAGCCCCAGCATTTT. V is TRBV6-5 and J is TRBJ1-5, with a tentative D call TRBD1 (5 bases). CDR3 length: 15 residues. CDR1 and CDR2 (germline): MNHEY, SVGAGI. V lost 10 bases and J 0 bases, leaving 16 bases between the germline ends.